This T cell receptor (beta chain) stems from a study of T cell repertoires in cytomegalovirus infection. Study observations and caveats: Adding up the frequency of public TCR beta families identified people who carried CMV plus the relevant HLA. There were HLA-C-restricted CMV-specific TCR beta clonotypes dominating the ex vivo response.

This clonotype has just a few counts. What it recognizes is unknown. V lost 5 bases and J lost 7; bases outside the gene matches: 17. The germline V gene has CDR1 MDHEN and CDR2 SYDVKM. The CDR3 is 18 residues long. One entry per CDR3 protein, called by TCRdb with MiXCR from the reads. The sample has about 68,000 distinct CDR3 sequences, 20% to 25% seen once. This TCR derives from a human donor in good health (CMV status not recorded). Some clones in this sample may be carry-over from other donors' samples. V usage is TRBV28 and J usage is TRBJ2-1, with TRBD1 identical over 10 bases. Material for sequencing was PBMCs, sequenced either directly or after in vitro stimulation (not recorded which). CDR3 sequence (DNA): TGTGCCAGCAGTCCCCTGACAGGGGGCAGCCCGATTAGGAATGAGCAGTTCTTC. It encodes CASSPLTGGSPIRNEQFF.